The rows below give T cell receptor beta chains drawn from one sample of a study of shared clonotypes between healthy human individuals. Sequencing was performed with immunoSEQ multiplex PCR; in TCRdb, only in-frame clones are kept and a portion is missing. The sample yields around 2.1 million clones, 85% to 95% seen once. The specimen sequenced was naive CD8+ T cells from PBMCs. These receptors came from a man aged 18 to 29 in good health. Some clones in this sample may be carry-over from other donors' samples. Each CDR3 is given with its conserved first and last residue. The D gene is left open where the match is weak. Part of the rows lack a size; the others show once, few, many or a class for expanded clones.

TGTGCCAGCAGTGAATCGGATTCACCCCTCCACTTT	CASSESDSPLHF	once	-	TRBV25-1	TRBJ1-6
TGTGCCAGCAGTTATACCCTGCCTTTGACTAGCGGGAGAATGATGTCCTACAATGAGCAGTTCTTC	CASSYTLPLTSGRMMSYNEQFF	-	TRBD2	TRBV28	TRBJ2-1
TGCAGCGTCTCAAGCTACAATGAGCAGTTCTTC	CSVSSYNEQFF	-	-	TRBV29-1	TRBJ2-1
TGTGCCAGCAGCCAAGATGGGGGCCAGGGCTGGGAAAAACTGTTTTTT	CASSQDGGQGWEKLFF	once	-	TRBV4-2	TRBJ1-4
TGTGCCAGCACGGGCAGAGGAACTGAAGCTTTCTTT	CASTGRGTEAFF	-	-	TRBV7-9	TRBJ1-1
TGTGCCAGCAGCACCAGCGGGAGAAGGACAGATACGCAGTATTTT	CASSTSGRRTDTQYF	-	TRBD2	TRBV7-6	TRBJ2-3
TGTGCCAGCAGGGTCTCCTACGAGCAGTACTTC	CASRVSYEQYF	-	-	TRBV7-2	TRBJ2-7
TGTGCCAGCAGTTTGGATACTGGGGCCCGCGGCTACACCTTC	CASSLDTGARGYTF	-	-	TRBV28	TRBJ1-2
TGTGCCAGCAGTCAACGGGGACAGGGCACTGAAGCTTTCTTT	CASSQRGQGTEAFF	-	TRBD1	TRBV27	TRBJ1-1
TGCGCCAGCAGCGAGACAGGGTTTAGTGAGCAGTTCTTC	CASSETGFSEQFF	-	TRBD1	TRBV5-1	TRBJ2-1
TGTGCCAGCAGCTACAGTCTCGTAGGCTATGGCTACACCTTC	CASSYSLVGYGYTF	-	-	TRBV7-9	TRBJ1-2
TGTGCCAGCAGCTTAATCGGGGGGGACACTGAAGCTTTCTTT	CASSLIGGDTEAFF	-	-	TRBV7-3	TRBJ1-1
TGCAGCGTTGACCCCGGGGTCGGGGGCATGAACACTGAAGCTTTCTTT	CSVDPGVGGMNTEAFF	-	-	TRBV29-1	TRBJ1-1
TGTGCCAGTAGTGGGACCCTATCCCACTATGGCTACACCTTC	CASSGTLSHYGYTF	-	-	TRBV19	TRBJ1-2
TGTGCCAGCAGCTTAGATTCCGGGGAGCTGTTTTTT	CASSLDSGELFF	-	-	TRBV7-9	TRBJ2-2
TGTGCCAGCAGCGTGACAGTGAGCTCCTACGAGCAGTACTTC	CASSVTVSSYEQYF	-	-	TRBV2	TRBJ2-7
TGTGCCAGCAGGCAGGGAGCGCTTCAGACTAATGAAAAACTGTTTTTT	CASRQGALQTNEKLFF	-	-	TRBV25-1	TRBJ1-4
TGTGCCAGCAGCTTACTCGGGACAGGGGGCAAAGAGACCCAGTACTTC	CASSLLGTGGKETQYF	-	TRBD1	TRBV7-9	TRBJ2-5
TGTGCCAGCGGACCCTTGGGATGGCCCCAGCATTTT	CASGPLGWPQHF	once	-	TRBV27	TRBJ1-5
TGTGCCAGCAGCCCTAGCGGACACAATGAGCAGTTCTTC	CASSPSGHNEQFF	-	TRBD2	TRBV5-4	TRBJ2-1
TGTGCCAGCAGTCGACGGACAGGGGTGAATGAGCAGTTCTTC	CASSRRTGVNEQFF	-	TRBD1	TRBV27	TRBJ2-1
TGCGCCAGCAGCCAATGGAAAAGGGGGAGCTCCTACAATGAGCAGTTCTTC	CASSQWKRGSSYNEQFF	-	-	TRBV4-1	TRBJ2-1
TGTGCCAGCAGTTACTCGAGGTTCTACGAGCAGTACTTC	CASSYSRFYEQYF	-	-	TRBV6-5	TRBJ2-7
TGCGCCAGCAGCCGAGTCCTGAAGGCTGAGGGGGACACCATATATTTT	CASSRVLKAEGDTIYF	-	-	TRBV4-1	TRBJ1-3
TGTGCCAGCGGCCTACAAGAGGACTATGGCTACACCTTC	CASGLQEDYGYTF	-	-	TRBV5-6	TRBJ1-2
TGTGCCAGTAGTATAGATCAGGAGGAGACCCAGTACTTC	CASSIDQEETQYF	-	-	TRBV19	TRBJ2-5
TGTGCCAGCAGTGAAGCAGGGATTACAGGCAATCAGCCCCAGCATTTT	CASSEAGITGNQPQHF	-	-	TRBV6-1	TRBJ1-5
TGTGCCAGCAGCTTAGACGCAGGGAGCTACGAGCAGTACTTC	CASSLDAGSYEQYF	once	-	TRBV13	TRBJ2-7
TGCGCCAGCCGCGAGGGGCGGGCGGGAGGATACAGTAGCGACGAGCAGTACTTC	CASREGRAGGYSSDEQYF	-	TRBD2	TRBV5-1	TRBJ2-7
TGTGCCAGTAGTATACCGCGCCCCGCGAGGACTACTGAGCAGTTCTTC	CASSIPRPARTTEQFF	-	-	TRBV19	TRBJ2-1
TGTGCCAGCAGCGGGCGGGAGGGCGACGGTACAGATACGCAGTATTTT	CASSGREGDGTDTQYF	-	TRBD2	TRBV9	TRBJ2-3
TGTGCCAGCAGCTATACCGGGACAGGGCACGAGAGGTCTTATGGCTACACCTTC	CASSYTGTGHERSYGYTF	-	TRBD1	TRBV9	TRBJ1-2
TGTGCCAGCACCCGGGACAGGGGTATCGGTGAGCAGTTCTTC	CASTRDRGIGEQFF	-	TRBD1	TRBV28	TRBJ2-1
TGTGCCAGCAGCTCCTCTAGGCCACCGAACTGGGACACCATATATTTT	CASSSSRPPNWDTIYF	-	-	TRBV7-9	TRBJ1-3